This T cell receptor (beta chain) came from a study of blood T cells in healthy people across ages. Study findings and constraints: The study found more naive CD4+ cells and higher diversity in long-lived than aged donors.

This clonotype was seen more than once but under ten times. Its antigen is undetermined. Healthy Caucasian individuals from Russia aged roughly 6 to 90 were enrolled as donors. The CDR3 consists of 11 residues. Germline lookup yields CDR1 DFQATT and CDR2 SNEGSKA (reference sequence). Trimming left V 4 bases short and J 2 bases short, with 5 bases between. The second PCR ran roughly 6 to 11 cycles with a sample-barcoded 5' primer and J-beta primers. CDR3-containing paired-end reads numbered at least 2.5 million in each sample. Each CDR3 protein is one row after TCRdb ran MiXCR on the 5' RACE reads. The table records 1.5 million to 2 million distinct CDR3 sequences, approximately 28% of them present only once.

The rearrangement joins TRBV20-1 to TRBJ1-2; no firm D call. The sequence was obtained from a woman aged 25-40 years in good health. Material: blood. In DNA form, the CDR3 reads TGCAGTGCTAAACTAAACTATGGCTACACCTTC. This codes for CSAKLNYGYTF.